This TCR beta chain was retrieved from a study of PD-1 blockade in classical Hodgkin lymphoma. Every one of the patients relapsed after autologous stem cell transplantation (brentuximab vedotin exposure was variable). Germline V gene lookup returns CDR1 MNHNY and CDR2 SVGAGI (reference sequence). The CDR3 extends over 16 amino acids. V trimming: 2 bases; J trimming: 3 bases; junction bases outside the gene matches: 9. Clones were read by immunoSEQ multiplex PCR, and TCRdb kept only the in-frame ones, dropping some. The sample records about 23,000 clones, about 71% being singletons. The rearrangement links TRBV6-6 to TRBJ1-1, with TRBD1 matching 7 bases. The receptor comes from a human donor with classical Hodgkin lymphoma. Sequenced material: peripheral blood mononuclear cells (PBMCs), taken at baseline. The CDR3 sequence is CASSYPTGVMDTEAFF. The CDR3 DNA reads as TGTGCCAGCAGTTACCCAACAGGGGTGATGGACACTGAAGCTTTCTTT.